Each of the 18 T cell receptor beta chains below was sequenced from the same sample in a study of regulatory T cells in long-lasting Graves disease (dated by TCRdb to about 2021). The time point label on this specimen signifies: persistent/refractory GD, antithyroid drugs over 5 years with positive TRAb. For both TCR sequencing and RNA sequencing, RNA was extracted from PBMCs using TRIzol. The library relied on multiplex PCR. This sample was sequenced with an Illumina HiSeq 4000. To build TCR beta libraries, CDR3 regions were amplified by Arm-PCR using iRepertoire HTBI primers. Using fastp trimming at Q25 and MiXCR clonotype assembly, TCRdb reanalyzed the public sequencing data and kept in-frame beta chains. Each entry is one CDR3 protein sequence, shown with its most common DNA and genes. The sample table shows 400,000 to 600,000 distinct CDR3 sequences, and 20% to 25% are seen once. Of the sample, roughly 7.7% falls within the top ten clones.

This specimen was peripheral blood mononuclear cells (PBMCs), taken when the disease was refractory, from a patient treated with antithyroid drugs. The receptors come from a female donor with Graves disease.

At least ten counts were recorded for this clonotype. J is TRBJ2-5 and V is TRBV6-1; D uncertain. CDR3 size: 15 residues. Trimming took 7 bases from V and 2 from J, leaving 17 bases between them. The germline CDR1 and CDR2 sequences are MNHNS and SASEGT. This chain's CDR3 is CASNNLGPRQETQYF. CDR3 bases: TGTGCCAGCAACAACTTGGGCCCCAGACAAGAGACCCAGTACTTC.

In regard to this clonotype: A much larger clone differs from this one at a single base, so this may be a read error. The chain employs TRBV2 and TRBJ2-4; the D gene is possibly TRBD1 (6 bases). The CDR3 is 17 residues long. Germline V gene sequence: CDR1 SNHLY, CDR2 FYNNEI. CDR3 DNA: TGTGCCAGCAGTGTGATCGGGCAGGGGCTAGCCAAAACCATTCAGTACTTC. It translates to CASSVIGQGLAKTIQYF.

This clonotype has at least ten counts. Here the CDR3 reads CASSLEGGGKGKKLFF. The CDR3 DNA is TGCGCCAGCAGCTTGGAAGGGGGCGGAAAGGGAAAAAAACTGTTTTTT. The rearrangement links TRBV5-1 to TRBJ1-4; 7 bases line up with TRBD1. CDR3 size: 16 residues. The V gene's germline CDR1 is SGHRS and CDR2 YFSETQ. The J segment lost 9 bases and the V segment lost 0 bases, leaving 11 bases of the junction unmatched.

Many counts were recorded for this clonotype. The rearrangement links TRBV27 to TRBJ2-1; tentatively, D is TRBD1 (5 bases). Germline V gene sequence: CDR1 MNHEY, CDR2 SMNVEV (reference sequence). The CDR3 is 13 amino acids. Trimming pared 4 bases from V and 6 bases from J, leaving 10 bases between. The CDR3, as DNA: TGTGCCAGCAGTTCAGGGTCGGTCAATGAGCAGTTCTTC. It specifies CASSSGSVNEQFF.

This clonotype appeared a few times. The V gene is TRBV29-1, the J gene TRBJ2-7; tentative D call: TRBD1 (6 bases). CDR1 is SQVTM, CDR2 ANQGSEA, per germline. V lost 4 bases, J lost 6 bases, and 13 bases lay in between. The CDR3 length is 12 residues. CDR3 loop: CSVVAQGGEQYF. The CDR3 DNA follows: TGCAGCGTTGTGGCACAGGGCGGCGAGCAGTACTTC.

This clonotype was seen repeatedly, ten times or more. This chain joins TRBV29-1 and TRBJ1-1; 7 bases align to TRBD1. This CDR3 region has 14 residues. CDR1 SQVTM and CDR2 ANQGSEA come from the germline V gene. The ends lost 1 base at V and 7 bases at J; junction bases unmatched: 9. The CDR3 protein is CSVEVVGQVIEAFF. CDR3 coding DNA: TGCAGCGTTGAAGTAGTCGGACAGGTGATTGAAGCTTTCTTT.

The chain is built from TRBV29-1 and TRBJ2-3; D not resolved. The CDR3 has 13 residues. Trimming left V 4 bases short and J 5 bases short, with 13 bases between. Germline V gene lookup returns CDR1 SQVTM and CDR2 ANQGSEA. CDR3 sequence reads: CSVARVGEDTQYF. In DNA form, the CDR3 reads TGCAGCGTTGCCCGGGTCGGAGAAGATACGCAGTATTTT.

In its sample, this clonotype was seen many times. The chain recombines TRBV3-1 with TRBJ1-5; D is perhaps TRBD1 (6 bases). The CDR3 contains 13 residues. Germline lookup yields CDR1 LGHDT and CDR2 YNNKEL (reference sequence). Trimming left V 6 bases short and J 1 base short, with 7 bases between. CDR3 bases: TGTGCCAGCAGTCAGGGGAGCAATCAGCCCCAGCATTTT. Its protein product is CASSQGSNQPQHF.

This chain uses TRBV20-1 with TRBJ2-7, with a tentative D call TRBD2 (5 bases). V gave up 1 base and J gave up 2 bases, with 15 bases separating them. The CDR3 loop spans 15 amino acids. Germline loops: CDR1 DFQATT, CDR2 SNEGSKA (reference sequence). The CDR3 DNA follows: TGCAGTGCTAGAGTGGACTTACACCCCCCCTACGAGCAGTACTTC. Amino acid sequence: CSARVDLHPPYEQYF.

The sample holds many counts of this clonotype. The gene calls are TRBV12-3 or TRBV12-4 and TRBJ2-5, with 7 nucleotides matching TRBD1. The CDR3 spans 13 residues. V lost 4 bases, J lost 5 bases, and 4 bases stayed unmatched. CDR3 in amino acids: CASSWDRGETQYF. CDR3 in DNA: TGTGCCAGCAGTTGGGACAGAGGGGAGACCCAGTACTTC.

The rearrangement joins TRBV7-2 to TRBJ2-7, with D perhaps given as TRBD1 or TRBD2 (7 bases each). CDR3 length equals 17 residues. Germline V gene data show CDR1 as SGHTA and CDR2 as FQGNSA. The V end was cut by 0 bases, the J end by 3 bases, with 18 bases between. The CDR3 DNA reads as TGTGCCAGCAGCTTAGCGGAGTCCAGGGGGGGTTTCTACGAGCAGTACTTC. Translation gives CASSLAESRGGFYEQYF.

This clonotype was observed many times. The gene calls are TRBV10-3 and TRBJ1-4; D perhaps matches TRBD1 (5 bases). Trimming removed 3 bases at V and 8 bases at J, with 10 bases between. The CDR3 loop spans 13 amino acids. Germline V lookup: CDR1 ENHRY, CDR2 SYGVKD. CDR3 protein: CAISEGEREKLFF. CDR3 bases: TGTGCCATCAGTGAAGGGGAGCGGGAAAAACTGTTTTTT.

This clonotype was picked up a small number of times. The chain links TRBV28 to TRBJ2-6; D might be TRBD2 (7 bases). Trimming left V 5 bases short and J 2 bases short, with 13 bases between. CDR1 and CDR2 from the germline V gene are MDHEN and SYDVKM. The CDR3 runs 16 residues. The CDR3 DNA reads as TGTGCCAGCAGTCCCCCCGGGGGGCCTGGGGCCAACGTCCTGACTTTC. Translated: CASSPPGGPGANVLTF.

Ten or more counts support this clonotype. The chain combines TRBV12-3 or TRBV12-4 with TRBJ1-4, with 7 bases that match TRBD1. This CDR3 contains 15 residues. Germline trimming cut 6 bases from V and 3 bases from J; bases unmatched to any gene: 7. CDR3 amino acids: CASSRPGTANEKLFF. CDR3 bases: TGTGCCAGCAGCCGACCCGGGACAGCTAATGAAAAACTGTTTTTT.

The V and J genes are TRBV6-5 and TRBJ1-1; D gene ambiguous. In germline, CDR1 is MNHEY, CDR2 SVGAGI. Trimming removed 2 bases at V and 0 bases at J, with 13 bases between. The CDR3 consists of 16 residues. In DNA form, the CDR3 reads TGTGCCAGCAGTTACCTCCACCCGGCCATGAACACTGAAGCTTTCTTT. Its protein product is CASSYLHPAMNTEAFF.

This clonotype was recorded a few times. The V call is TRBV6-5, the J call TRBJ1-1; D ambiguous. This CDR3 has 16 amino acids. Trimming removed 2 bases at V and 0 bases at J, with 13 bases between. Germline CDR1 reads MNHEY; CDR2 reads SVGAGI. This CDR3 reads CASSYGTALMNTEAFF. CDR3 bases: TGTGCCAGCAGTTACGGAACAGCCCTCATGAACACTGAAGCTTTCTTT.

This clonotype was observed many times. This sequence joins TRBV3-1 and TRBJ2-5; 7 bases are shared with TRBD1. The CDR3 extends over 17 amino acids. J lost 2 bases, V lost 1 base, and 10 bases had no gene match. CDR1 is LGHDT, CDR2 YNNKEL, per germline (reference sequence). DNA of the CDR3: TGTGCCAGCAGCCAAGTTATCCGGGACAGAGAACAAGAGACCCAGTACTTC. Translated: CASSQVIRDREQETQYF.

This clonotype turned up a few times. The rearrangement joins TRBV7-9 to TRBJ2-7, with D perhaps TRBD1 or TRBD2 (5 bases each). This CDR3 is built from 15 residues. Germline CDR1 is SEHNR and CDR2 is FQNEAQ (reference sequence). Between the trimmed V and J ends, which lost 5 bases and 4 bases, there was a span of 18 bases. The CDR3 bases are TGTGCCAGCAGCCCCCGGGACGGAAATTGGTACGAGCAGTACTTC. It specifies CASSPRDGNWYEQYF.